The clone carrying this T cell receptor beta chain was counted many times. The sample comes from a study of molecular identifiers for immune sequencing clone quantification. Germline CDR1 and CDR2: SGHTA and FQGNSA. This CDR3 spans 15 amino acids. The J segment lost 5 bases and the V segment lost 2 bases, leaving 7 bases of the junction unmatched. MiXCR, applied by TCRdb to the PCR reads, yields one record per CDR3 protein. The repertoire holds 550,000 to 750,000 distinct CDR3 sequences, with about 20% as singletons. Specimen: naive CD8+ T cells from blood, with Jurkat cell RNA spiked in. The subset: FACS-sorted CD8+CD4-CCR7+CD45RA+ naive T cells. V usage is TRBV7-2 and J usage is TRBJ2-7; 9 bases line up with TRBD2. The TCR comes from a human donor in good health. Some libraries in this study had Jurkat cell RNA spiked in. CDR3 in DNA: TGTGCCAGCAGCTTACGGGGGACTAGCTTCCACGAGCAGTACTTC. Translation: CASSLRGTSFHEQYF.